This entry features one T cell receptor (beta chain) sequence. Its antigen is currently unknown. The record originates from a study of cytomegalovirus exposure and HLA in healthy donors. Study observations and caveats: In a later analysis, a missense DCLRE1C variant was linked to TCR beta V- and J-gene trimming. Among TCR beta chains, those listed as cytomegalovirus-associated numbered some 160. It was reported that TCR beta sequences correctly inferred the HLA-A and HLA-B alleles for most subjects.

The PCR had 60 Vbeta and 13 Jbeta primers. The repertoire was sequenced with immunoSEQ multiplex PCR; TCRdb's copy has only in-frame clones and lacks some. The table shows approximately 200,000 clones, with 82% occurring only once. In germline, CDR1 is MGHDK, CDR2 SYGVNS. The CDR3 runs to 15 residues. The J segment lost 4 bases and the V segment lost 6 bases, leaving 9 bases of the junction unmatched. The V and J genes are TRBV25-1 and TRBJ2-1, with 7 bases identical to TRBD2. The clonotype was recovered from a boy aged 2-15 years in good health and CMV-seronegative. Sequenced input: PBMCs. The CDR3 DNA reads TGTGCCAGCAGGGGAAGGGAGCGGGGATACAATGAGCAGTTCTTC. Residues: CASRGRERGYNEQFF.